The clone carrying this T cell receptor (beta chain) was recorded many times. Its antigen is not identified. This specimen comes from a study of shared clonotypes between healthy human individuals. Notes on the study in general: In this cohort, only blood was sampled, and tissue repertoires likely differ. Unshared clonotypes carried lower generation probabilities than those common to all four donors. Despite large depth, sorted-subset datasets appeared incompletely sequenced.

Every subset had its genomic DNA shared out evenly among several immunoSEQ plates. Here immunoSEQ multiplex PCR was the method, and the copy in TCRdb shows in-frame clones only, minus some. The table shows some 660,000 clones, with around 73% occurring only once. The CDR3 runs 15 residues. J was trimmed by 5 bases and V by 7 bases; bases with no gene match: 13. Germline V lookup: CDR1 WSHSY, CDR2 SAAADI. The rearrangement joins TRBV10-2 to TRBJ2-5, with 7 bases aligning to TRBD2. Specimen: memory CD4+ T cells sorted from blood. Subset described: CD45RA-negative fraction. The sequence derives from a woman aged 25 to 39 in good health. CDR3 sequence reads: CASTFVSSGKETQYF. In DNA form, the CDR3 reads TGCGCCAGCACCTTTGTGTCCAGCGGGAAGGAGACCCAGTACTTC.